One TCR beta chain is described in this entry. Antigen: not known. Libraries were prepared by immunoSEQ multiplex PCR; TCRdb keeps only in-frame clonotypes and omits some of them. The data contain about 41,000 clones, around 69% of them singletons. The sample originates from a study of PD-1 blockade in classical Hodgkin lymphoma. Overall study context: Patients were dosed intravenously with nivolumab at 3 mg/kg every 2 weeks. Study results and limitations: Before treatment, TCR diversity in newly diagnosed patients was reportedly lower than in healthy donors. Prior to therapy, complete responders displayed diversity much like that of newly diagnosed patients.

The CDR3 has 12 residues. Germline V CDR1 and CDR2: SGHVS, FNYEAQ. Trimming shortened V by 8 bases and J by 6 bases, and 14 bases separated the two germline ends. As to time point: cycle 4 day 1 (C4D1), after 5 to 7 weeks of nivolumab. Each patient's relapse followed autologous stem cell transplantation, and brentuximab vedotin exposure varied. Patients showed best responses of complete response, partial response or progressive disease. The genes are TRBV7-6 and TRBJ2-7; weak D call: TRBD2 (6 bases). This specimen was peripheral blood mononuclear cells (PBMCs), taken before the fourth cycle of nivolumab. This clonotype was sampled from a human donor with classical Hodgkin lymphoma. The CDR3 sequence: CASRGSGVEQYF. For the CDR3, the DNA is TGTGCCAGCCGGGGGAGTGGGGTCGAGCAGTACTTC.